This T cell receptor (beta chain) emerged from a study of T cells after yellow fever vaccination. Trimming cost V 5 bases and J 8 bases; bases outside gene matches: 11. Per the germline V gene, CDR1 is LGHNA and CDR2 is YSLEER. The CDR3 consists of 15 residues. Conversion of TCR transcripts into cDNA relied on 5'RACE template switching, which added a universal primer site and UMIs. TCRdb reanalysed the 5' RACE reads using MiXCR and keeps one entry per CDR3 protein. The table includes about 340,000 distinct CDR3 sequences, around 12% detected once. Points on this clonotype: Its target is unknown.

General study results and limits: Weaker in magnitude, the secondary response showed a faster peak on day 5 versus 15. Bulk-population clonotypes that are abundant could appear as contaminants in FACS-sorted repertoires.

The specimen was CD4+ T cells sorted from PBMCs, collected 15 days after the yellow fever booster vaccination. The sequence was collected from a young man who received the YFV17D yellow fever vaccine. This chain connects TRBV4-3 to TRBJ1-4; 7 bases agree with TRBD1. The CDR3 nucleotides read TGCGCCAGCAGCTACCAACAGGGGACGGACGAAAAACTGTTTTTT. It translates to CASSYQQGTDEKLFF.